Below, 24 T cell receptor beta chains from the same sample are listed, as sequenced in a study of blood T cell repertoires in COVID-19. Clones were sequenced by immunoSEQ multiplex PCR, and TCRdb holds only the in-frame ones, with some missing. The repertoire holds 70,000 to 85,000 clones, with roughly 84% as singletons. Sequencing input: peripheral blood. These receptors originate from a woman of 80 years or more in a cohort sampled during active or convalescent COVID-19.

The J gene is TRBJ2-7, the V gene TRBV19; 9 bases are shared with TRBD1. Germline CDR1 is LNHDA and CDR2 is SQIVND (reference sequence). V shed 3 bases and J 6 bases; nucleotides not matched to a gene: 6. This CDR3 contains 14 residues. The CDR3 nucleotides read TGTGCCAGTAGTATCGGACAGGGGCTCGGCGAGCAGTACGTC. Translated: CASSIGQGLGEQYV.

This clone was detected only once. The chain couples TRBV3-1 (or the pseudogene TRBV3-2) to TRBJ1-2; D not certain. Germline values: CDR1 LGHDT, CDR2 YNNKEL (reference sequence). The V end lost 2 bases, the J end lost 4 bases, and 8 bases lay between the germline ends. The CDR3 is 13 amino acids. The CDR3 spells CASSQTSLYGYTF. The CDR3 DNA reads as TGTGCCAGCAGCCAAACTTCCCTCTATGGCTACACCTTC.

This chain's CDR3 is CASRHRVSTDTQYF. CDR3 nucleotides: TGTGCCAGCAGACACAGGGTTAGCACAGATACGCAGTATTTT. The V gene is TRBV7-3, the J gene TRBJ2-3; weak D call: TRBD1 (6 bases). Trimming pared 6 bases from V and 0 bases from J, leaving 10 bases between. CDR3 size: 14 residues. Germline-derived CDR1 and CDR2 are SGHTA and FQGTGA.

The V and J genes are TRBV5-1 and TRBJ2-7; 12 bases map to TRBD2. The trim removed 3 bases at V and 5 bases at J, leaving 6 bases unmatched. CDR1 and CDR2 from the germline V gene are SGHRS and YFSETQ. CDR3 length: 15 residues. Written as DNA, the CDR3 is TGCGCCAGCAGCTCTCTAGCGGGAGGGCCAGACGAGCAGTACTTC. This sequence encodes CASSSLAGGPDEQYF.

V usage is TRBV29-1 and J usage is TRBJ1-3; 8 bases are shared with TRBD1. Trimming cost V 4 bases and J 0 bases; bases outside gene matches: 2. The CDR3 length is 14 residues. Germline V gives CDR1 SQVTM, CDR2 ANQGSEA. CDR3 region: CSVGTGTSGNTIYF. CDR3 in DNA: TGCAGCGTTGGGACAGGGACCTCTGGAAACACCATATATTTT.

For this clone: A junction end diverges from the germline sequence, so it may reflect a read error. The rearrangement links TRBV18 to TRBJ2-1, with 7 bases lining up with TRBD2. The CDR3 has 17 residues. Per the germline V gene, CDR1 is KGHSH and CDR2 is LQKENI. CDR3 nucleotide sequence: TGTGCCAGCTCTCCACTTTATGGCGGGAGTGACTACAATGAGCAGTTCTTC. Translation gives CASSPLYGGSDYNEQFF.

The CDR3 DNA reads TGTGCCAGTAGTACCGGGACAGGGGCCCAGGCAGCTACGCAGTATTTT. It codes for CASSTGTGAQAATQYF. The chain employs TRBV19 and TRBJ2-3; TRBD1 agrees at 10 bases. In germline, CDR1 is LNHDA, CDR2 SQIVND (reference sequence). This CDR3 is built from 16 residues. Unmatched junction bases numbered 12, after V lost 4 bases and J lost 8 bases.

This clone was found a few times. The chain links TRBV5-1 to TRBJ1-5, with D perhaps matching TRBD1 (5 bases). Germline CDR1 reads SGHRS; CDR2 reads YFSETQ. The CDR3 contains 17 residues. V lost 4 bases and J lost 2, with 19 bases in between. The CDR3 protein is CASSPGLPKEGNQPQHF. CDR3 nucleotide sequence: TGCGCCAGCAGCCCGGGACTTCCCAAGGAGGGCAATCAGCCCCAGCATTTT. Full variable domain (rest looked up from reference TRBV5-1 and TRBJ1-5): KAGVTQTPRYLIKTRGQQVTLSCSPISGHRSVSWYQQTPGQGLQFLFEYFSETQRNKGNFPGRFSGRQFSNSRSEMNVSTLELGDSALYLCASSPGLPKEGNQPQHFGDGTRLSIL.

This chain uses TRBV9 with TRBJ2-3; 10 bases line up with TRBD1. V lost 3 bases, J lost 6 bases, and 4 bases stayed unmatched. CDR3 length equals 14 residues. Germline CDR1 is SGDLS and CDR2 is YYNGEE. The CDR3 loop is CASSADRGYDTQYF. The CDR3 bases are TGTGCCAGCAGCGCGGACAGGGGGTACGATACGCAGTATTTT.

The CDR3 DNA sequence: TGCGCCAGCAGCTTGGCCGACTACAACACCTACAATGAGCAGTTCTTC. This codes for CASSLADYNTYNEQFF. The chain employs TRBV5-1 and TRBJ2-1, with a tentative D call TRBD2 (5 bases). V was trimmed by 0 bases and J by 2 bases, leaving 12 bases between them. Looked up from germline, CDR1 is SGHRS and CDR2 is YFSETQ. This CDR3 contains 16 residues.

The chain employs TRBV29-1 and TRBJ1-4; the D is unclear. Per germline, CDR1 SQVTM and CDR2 ANQGSEA. V lost 0 bases and J lost 6, with 11 bases in between. There are 14 residues in the CDR3. The CDR3 spells CSVEEVIGDEKLFF. The DNA of the CDR3 is TGCAGCGTTGAAGAAGTAATCGGGGATGAAAAACTGTTTTTT.

The chain links TRBV6-5 to TRBJ2-5; 12 bases line up with TRBD1. The length of the CDR3 is 14 residues. V was pared by 5 bases and J by 6 bases, with 4 bases of the junction left unmatched. Germline CDR1 is MNHEY and CDR2 is SVGAGI. Here the CDR3 reads CASSPGQGAKTQYF. DNA for the CDR3: TGTGCCAGCAGTCCGGGACAGGGGGCCAAGACCCAGTACTTC.

The V and J genes are TRBV9 and TRBJ2-3; D remains unclear. The V and J ends lost 3 bases and 0 bases respectively, with 8 bases between them. CDR1 is SGDLS, CDR2 YYNGEE, per germline. The CDR3 contains 14 residues. CDR3 region: CASSATRSTDTQYF. The CDR3 nucleotides read TGTGCCAGCAGCGCGACCAGGAGCACAGATACGCAGTATTTT.

This clone has just a few counts. The chain has TRBV28 and TRBJ1-1; the D gene is possibly TRBD1 (6 bases). There are 16 residues in the CDR3. Per the germline V gene, CDR1 is MDHEN and CDR2 is SYDVKM. The V and J ends lost 5 bases and 4 bases respectively, with 20 bases between them. The CDR3 protein is CASSPTWGRGSTEAFF. The CDR3 DNA reads as TGTGCCAGCAGTCCCACTTGGGGGCGCGGGAGCACTGAAGCTTTCTTT.

This clone has just one count. The rearrangement uses TRBV5-1 and TRBJ2-3; D may be TRBD2 (5 bases). The V end lost 2 bases, the J end lost 2 bases, and 12 bases lay between the germline ends. This CDR3 is 15 amino acids long. The germline V gene has CDR1 SGHRS and CDR2 YFSETQ. As DNA, the CDR3 is TGCGCCAGCAGCTTTGAGAGCGGACTCACAGATACGCAGTATTTT. This encodes CASSFESGLTDTQYF.

This clone was seen more than once but under ten times. The chain employs TRBV5-1 and TRBJ1-1; tentatively, D is TRBD1 (6 bases). This CDR3 comprises 14 residues. CDR1 SGHRS and CDR2 YFSETQ come from the germline V gene. V was pared by 7 bases and J by 0 bases, with 13 bases between. CDR3 sequence: CASRPDRMNTEAFF. CDR3 nucleotides: TGCGCCAGCCGACCCGACAGGATGAACACTGAAGCTTTCTTT.

A single count supports this clone. The J gene is TRBJ1-5, the V gene TRBV7-3; D is uncertain. The V gene's germline CDR1 is SGHTA and CDR2 FQGTGA. V lost 1 base and J 5 bases, leaving 6 bases between the germline ends. The CDR3 length is 13 residues. The CDR3 DNA is TGTGCCAGCAGCTTAATGAGGGATCAGCCCCAGCATTTT. Its translation is CASSLMRDQPQHF. Filled out from reference TRBV7-3 and TRBJ1-5, the complete variable domain reads GAGVSQTPSNKVTEKGKYVELRCDPISGHTALYWYRQSLGQGPEFLIYFQGTGAADDSGLPNDRFFAVRPEGSVSTLKIQRTERGDSAVYLCASSLMRDQPQHFGDGTRLSIL.

The chain links TRBV2 to TRBJ2-7, with TRBD2 as a possible D gene (6 bases). This CDR3 region has 13 residues. Between the trimmed V and J ends, which lost 7 bases and 6 bases, there was a span of 16 bases. Germline CDR1 SNHLY, CDR2 FYNNEI. CDR3 nucleotide sequence: TGTGCCAGCAAAGGTCTTTTCGGGGGCGAGCAGTACTTC. Its protein product is CASKGLFGGEQYF.

The DNA of the CDR3 is TGTGCCAGCTGTATGCTAGGCGCTGGCGGAGAGACCCAGTACTTC. Translating it yields CASCMLGAGGETQYF. V gene TRBV2 combines with J gene TRBJ2-5; D gene ambiguous. V lost 8 bases and J 4 bases, leaving 20 bases between the germline ends. Per germline, CDR1 SNHLY and CDR2 FYNNEI. This CDR3 has 15 amino acids.

V gene TRBV5-4 combines with J gene TRBJ2-2; 13 nucleotides line up with TRBD2. CDR3 length equals 17 residues. J was trimmed by 0 bases and V by 4 bases; bases with no gene match: 3. From germline, CDR1 is SGHNT and CDR2 YYREEE (reference sequence). As DNA, the CDR3 is TGTGCCAGCAGCCAGGGACTAGCGGGAACGAACACCGGGGAGCTGTTTTTT. Protein sequence: CASSQGLAGTNTGELFF. Together with reference TRBV5-4 and TRBJ2-2, the CDR3 gives the full variable domain: ETGVTQSPTHLIKTRGQQVTLRCSSQSGHNTVSWYQQALGQGPQFIFQYYREEENGRGNFPPRFSGLQFPNYSSELNVNALELDDSALYLCASSQGLAGTNTGELFFGEGSRLTVL.

This chain joins TRBV5-1 and TRBJ2-1; D perhaps matches TRBD2 (6 bases). The ends were cut back, 0 bases at V and 9 bases at J, with 19 bases in the middle. CDR3 length: 16 amino acids. Germline CDR1 is SGHRS and CDR2 is YFSETQ. The CDR3 sequence is CASSLGDLAWESEQFF. The CDR3 nucleotides read TGCGCCAGCAGCTTGGGGGACCTAGCGTGGGAGTCTGAGCAGTTCTTC.

This chain joins TRBV2 and TRBJ1-5; 7 bases match TRBD1. The junction had 11 bases not matched to a gene; V was cut back by 8 bases and J by 7 bases. The CDR3 totals 14 residues. Germline CDR1 reads SNHLY; CDR2 reads FYNNEI. CDR3 sequence reads: CASLDREWEQPQHF. CDR3 in DNA: TGTGCCAGCCTCGACAGGGAGTGGGAACAGCCCCAGCATTTT.

The V call is TRBV30, the J call TRBJ1-3; D remains unclear. The V and J ends lost 0 bases and 1 base respectively, with 7 bases between them. The CDR3 has 14 amino acids. Germline lookup yields CDR1 GTSNPN and CDR2 SVGIG (reference sequence). The DNA for the CDR3 is TGTGCCTGGAGTGTCACGGGTTCTGGAAACACCATATATTTT. Its translation: CAWSVTGSGNTIYF.

The chain uses TRBV7-3 and TRBJ2-7; no clear D. Germline V CDR1 and CDR2: SGHTA, FQGTGA. The V end was cut by 0 bases, the J end by 4 bases, with 7 bases between. This CDR3 spans 13 amino acids. The CDR3: CASSLTPRYEQYF. For the CDR3, the DNA is TGTGCCAGCAGCTTAACGCCTCGGTACGAGCAGTACTTC.